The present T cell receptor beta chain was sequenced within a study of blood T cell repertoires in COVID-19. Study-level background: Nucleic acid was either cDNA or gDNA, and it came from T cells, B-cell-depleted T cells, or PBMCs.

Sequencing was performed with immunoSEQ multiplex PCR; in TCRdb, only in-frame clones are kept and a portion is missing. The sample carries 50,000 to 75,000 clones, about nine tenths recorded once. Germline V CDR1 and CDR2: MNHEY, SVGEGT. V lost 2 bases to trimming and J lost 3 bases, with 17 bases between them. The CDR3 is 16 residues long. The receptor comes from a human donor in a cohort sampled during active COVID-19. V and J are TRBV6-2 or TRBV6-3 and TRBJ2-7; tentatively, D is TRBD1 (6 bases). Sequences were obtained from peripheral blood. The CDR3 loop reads CASSYPPTGTHYEQYF. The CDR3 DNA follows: TGTGCCAGCAGTTACCCCCCGACAGGCACGCACTACGAGCAGTACTTC.